The 8 T cell receptor beta chains below were found in one sample sequenced in a study of T cell responses to AZD1222 COVID-19 vaccine. Only in-frame clones appear in the TCRdb table, and some are missing; sequencing was by immunoSEQ multiplex PCR. The repertoire holds tens of thousands of clones, with about 88% as singletons. Here the sequenced sample was peripheral blood, taken on day 0 of AZD1222 vaccination. The receptor set was obtained from an adult in good health.

This clone was detected a few times. The chain carries TRBV4-2 and TRBJ1-1; maybe TRBD1 (5 bases). Germline V gene sequence: CDR1 LGHNA, CDR2 YNFKEQ. The CDR3 is 15 residues long. The V and J ends lost 3 bases and 7 bases respectively, with 18 bases between them. The DNA of the CDR3 is TGTGCCAGCAGCCAGGCGACGAGGGGAGTCGGTGAAGCTTTCTTT. It translates to CASSQATRGVGEAFF.

This chain links TRBV3-1 (or the pseudogene TRBV3-2) with TRBJ2-2, with 10 nucleotides matching TRBD2. The V gene end was trimmed by 4 bases and the J gene end by 1 base; junction bases not matched to a gene: 9. The length of the CDR3 is 18 residues. Germline loops: CDR1 LGHDT, CDR2 YNNKEL (reference sequence). CDR3 sequence reads: CASSPQAGGALNTGELFF. The CDR3 nucleotides are TGTGCCAGCAGCCCTCAAGCGGGAGGGGCGTTGAACACCGGGGAGCTGTTTTTT.

This clone was detected a few times. V gene TRBV27 combines with J gene TRBJ2-1; D is ambiguous. V lost 0 bases, J lost 8 bases, and 11 bases lay in between. The germline V gene has CDR1 MNHEY and CDR2 SMNVEV (reference sequence). The CDR3 consists of 14 residues. Written as DNA, the CDR3 is TGTGCCAGCAGTTTATCCCCTATGGGCGATGAGCAGTTCTTC. Its translation: CASSLSPMGDEQFF.

The chain is built from TRBV5-1 and TRBJ2-1, with D unclear. Germline loops: CDR1 SGHRS, CDR2 YFSETQ. The length of the CDR3 is 14 residues. The V end lost 1 base, the J end lost 6 bases, and 11 bases lay between the germline ends. The CDR3 sequence: CASSLPPPSNEQFF. CDR3 DNA sequence: TGCGCCAGCAGCTTGCCCCCACCTTCCAATGAGCAGTTCTTC.

V is TRBV6-5 and J is TRBJ1-5, with 8 bases matching TRBD1. The CDR3 loop spans 14 amino acids. Trimming cost V 7 bases and J 3 bases; bases outside gene matches: 5. Looked up from germline, CDR1 is MNHEY and CDR2 is SVGAGI. CDR3 amino acids: CASTRQGFNQPQHF. As DNA, the CDR3 is TGTGCCAGCACCCGACAGGGGTTCAATCAGCCCCAGCATTTT.

This clone has just one count. V usage is TRBV7-9 and J usage is TRBJ2-1, with TRBD2 identical over 10 bases. The V and J ends lost 3 bases and 6 bases, in that order; junction bases with no gene match: 5. CDR1 is SEHNR, CDR2 FQNEAQ, per germline (reference sequence). The CDR3 runs 15 residues. The CDR3 bases are TGTGCCAGCAGCTTGCTAGCGGGGGCCGTCAATGAGCAGTTCTTC. Translating it yields CASSLLAGAVNEQFF.

This sequence joins TRBV5-4 and TRBJ1-2, with D possibly being TRBD1 (5 bases). Germline V gene data show CDR1 as SGHNT and CDR2 as YYREEE (reference sequence). CDR3 length: 13 residues. V was pared by 4 bases and J by 6 bases, with 13 bases between. The CDR3 DNA reads as TGTGCCAGCAGCCAAATACAGGCCCATGGCTACACCTTC. Its translation: CASSQIQAHGYTF. The full variable domain, with the rest looked up from reference TRBV5-4 and TRBJ1-2, is ETGVTQSPTHLIKTRGQQVTLRCSSQSGHNTVSWYQQALGQGPQFIFQYYREEENGRGNFPPRFSGLQFPNYSSELNVNALELDDSALYLCASSQIQAHGYTFGSGTRLTVV.

This sequence joins TRBV2 and TRBJ2-3, with D tentatively TRBD1 (5 bases). Per the germline V gene, CDR1 is SNHLY and CDR2 is FYNNEI. There are 15 residues in the CDR3. Trimming removed 6 bases at V and 2 bases at J, with 15 bases between. The CDR3, as DNA: TGTGCCAGCAGCGCTCTTACAGGATACACAGATACGCAGTATTTT. Translation: CASSALTGYTDTQYF.